The 19 T cell receptor beta chains below all came from one sample that was sequenced in a study of T cells in Graves' hyperthyroidism and ophthalmopathy (dated by TCRdb to about 2019). The method behind the library was multiplex PCR. Sequencing was performed on an Illumina HiSeq 2000. Amplification of TCR beta CDR3 regions was carried out from RNA transcripts. The TCR CDR3 was subjected to a first round of RT-PCR using the HTBI primer set and the Qiagen OneStep RT-PCR kit. TCRdb reanalyzed the raw reads on its own, using fastp at Q25 for trimming and MiXCR for clone calling, and kept in-frame beta chains. Each entry merges the rows of one CDR3 protein and shows their most common DNA and genes. Within this sample are about 400,000 distinct CDR3 sequences, with 15% to 19% of them counted one time only. The top ten clonotypes cover roughly 13% of the sample. Material: blood. Receptor source: a woman younger than 35 with Graves' hyperthyroidism.

This clonotype was counted a few times. V is TRBV7-9 and J is TRBJ1-1; maybe TRBD1 (5 bases). CDR1 is SEHNR, CDR2 FQNEAQ, per germline (reference sequence). With 1 base removed from V and 5 bases from J, the gap between germline ends came to 14 bases. The CDR3 has 15 residues. CDR3 loop: CASSLETGGGTEAFF. In DNA, the CDR3 is TGTGCCAGCAGCTTAGAGACCGGGGGGGGGACTGAAGCTTTCTTT. The full variable domain, its missing parts supplied by reference TRBV7-9 and TRBJ1-1, is DTGVSQNPRHKITKRGQNVTFRCDPISEHNRLYWYRQTLGQGPEFLTYFQNEAQLEKSRLLSDRFSAERPKGSFSTLEIQRTEQGDSAMYLCASSLETGGGTEAFFGQGTRLTVV.

This clonotype showed up many times. The rearrangement uses TRBV19 and TRBJ1-1; D unclear. Trimming removed 8 bases at V and 0 bases at J, with 10 bases between. CDR3 length equals 13 residues. Germline assignment: CDR1 LNHDA and CDR2 SQIVND (reference sequence). The DNA of the CDR3 is TGTGCCAGTGGGCGGGCGATGAACACTGAAGCTTTCTTT. Translation gives CASGRAMNTEAFF.

This clonotype was seen repeatedly, ten times or more. The V gene is TRBV7-2, the J gene TRBJ1-4, with 9 bases aligning to TRBD1. The V gene's germline CDR1 is SGHTA and CDR2 FQGNSA. V was pared by 6 bases and J by 5 bases, with 1 base of the junction left unmatched. The CDR3 runs 13 residues. In DNA, the CDR3 is TGTGCCAGCAGAGGACAGGGGAATGAAAAACTGTTTTTT. This gives the protein CASRGQGNEKLFF.

Remarks on this clonotype: This could be a read error, since a much larger clone is one nucleotide away. The chain couples TRBV20-1 to TRBJ2-5, with 10 bases matching TRBD1. Germline V gene sequence: CDR1 DFQATT, CDR2 SNEGSKA (reference sequence). The CDR3 runs to 13 residues. As DNA, the CDR3 is TGCGGTGCTGTCGGGACAGGGGATGAGACCCAGTACTTC. Protein product: CGAVGTGDETQYF.

This clonotype showed up many times. V gene TRBV6-1 combines with J gene TRBJ1-1, with D tentatively TRBD1 (6 bases). The CDR3 consists of 16 residues. The germline gives CDR1 MNHNS, CDR2 SASEGT. The germline V and J ends were trimmed by 7 bases and 0 bases, with 18 bases remaining between them. The CDR3 is CASIAARGPLNTEAFF. The CDR3 nucleotides read TGTGCCAGCATTGCGGCTCGGGGGCCCTTGAACACTGAAGCTTTCTTT.

This clonotype was seen many times. V gene TRBV28 combines with J gene TRBJ1-6; no firm D call. In germline, CDR1 is MDHEN, CDR2 SYDVKM. Trimming pared 6 bases from V and 9 bases from J, leaving 18 bases between. This CDR3 spans 15 amino acids. DNA for the CDR3: TGTGCCAGCAGGCGTGAGGAGGACGGTAGTTCACCCCTCCACTTT. Amino acids: CASRREEDGSSPLHF.

This clonotype was picked up many times. This rearrangement joins TRBV10-1 to TRBJ2-7; the D call may be TRBD1 or TRBD2 (7 bases each). The CDR3 extends over 14 amino acids. V was pared by 0 bases and J by 5 bases, with 11 bases between. CDR1 is WNHNN, CDR2 SYGVQD, per germline (reference sequence). CDR3 DNA: TGCGCCAGCAGTGAGTCATCAGGGGGGGACGAGCAGTACTTC. This sequence encodes CASSESSGGDEQYF.

The chain is built from TRBV11-2 and TRBJ1-1; D is undetermined. Germline CDR1 is SGHAT and CDR2 is FQNNGV. This CDR3 region has 16 residues. The V end was cut by 5 bases, the J end by 1 base, with 17 bases between. CDR3 amino acids: CASSPSDGGPNTEAFF. The DNA of the CDR3 is TGTGCCAGCAGCCCGTCCGATGGAGGGCCGAACACTGAAGCTTTCTTT.

This clonotype was seen more than once but under ten times. V is TRBV6-2 or TRBV6-3 and J is TRBJ2-3, with D uncertain. This CDR3 is built from 14 residues. V lost 5 bases and J lost 4, with 13 bases in between. Germline V gene lookup returns CDR1 MNHEY and CDR2 SVGEGT. The CDR3 here is CASSPRHPSDTQYF. CDR3 coding DNA: TGTGCCAGCAGTCCACGACACCCTTCAGATACGCAGTATTTT.

This clonotype was seen more than once but under ten times. The chain links TRBV7-9 to TRBJ2-1; the D gene could be TRBD1 or TRBD2 (5 bases each). CDR1 SEHNR and CDR2 FQNEAQ come from the germline V gene (reference sequence). This CDR3 spans 15 amino acids. V lost 5 bases and J 3 bases, leaving 14 bases between the germline ends. As DNA, the CDR3 is TGTGCCAGCAGCATAGATGGGGGTTTCTACAATGAGCAGTTCTTC. Its translation: CASSIDGGFYNEQFF. Variable domain in full (rest from reference TRBV7-9 and TRBJ2-1): DTGVSQNPRHKITKRGQNVTFRCDPISEHNRLYWYRQTLGQGPEFLTYFQNEAQLEKSRLLSDRFSAERPKGSFSTLEIQRTEQGDSAMYLCASSIDGGFYNEQFFGPGTRLTVL.

The chain is built from TRBV20-1 and TRBJ2-5; 9 bases agree with TRBD2. The CDR3 has 13 amino acids. The J segment lost 5 bases and the V segment lost 7 bases, leaving 8 bases of the junction unmatched. The germline V gene encodes CDR1 DFQATT and CDR2 SNEGSKA (reference sequence). CDR3 loop: CSVPRGGMETQYF. The CDR3 DNA follows: TGCAGTGTTCCGCGGGGGGGCATGGAGACCCAGTACTTC.

V gene TRBV27 combines with J gene TRBJ1-1; possibly TRBD1 for D (6 bases). The germline V gene encodes CDR1 MNHEY and CDR2 SMNVEV (reference sequence). Trimming pared 3 bases from V and 7 bases from J, leaving 12 bases between. The CDR3 length is 13 residues. CDR3 in amino acids: CASSLRGDIEAFF. In DNA, the CDR3 is TGTGCCAGCAGTTTGAGGGGGGACATTGAAGCTTTCTTT.

This clonotype was picked up many times. The CDR3 nucleotides are TGCGCCAGCAGCTTGCTTCTAGCGGGGGCCTCCTACAATGAGCAGTTCTTC. This encodes CASSLLLAGASYNEQFF. V gene TRBV5-1 combines with J gene TRBJ2-1, with TRBD2 matching 10 bases. This CDR3 is 17 amino acids long. V gave up 1 base and J gave up 0 bases; unmatched junction bases: 4. CDR1 and CDR2 (germline): SGHRS, YFSETQ.

This clonotype was seen a few times. V usage is TRBV20-1 and J usage is TRBJ2-2; D may be TRBD1 or TRBD2 (5 bases each). Trimming cost V 2 bases and J 5 bases, with 18 bases left between them. Germline V gene lookup returns CDR1 DFQATT and CDR2 SNEGSKA (reference sequence). The CDR3 runs 16 residues. CDR3 residues: CSARYPGRVGTGELFF. The CDR3 DNA reads TGCAGTGCTAGATATCCAGGGCGGGTTGGGACCGGGGAGCTGTTTTTT.

This clonotype was counted at least ten times. The V call is TRBV20-1, the J call TRBJ2-1; 8 bases align to TRBD2. J gave up 8 bases and V 6 bases, and 12 bases lay outside the gene matches. Germline loops: CDR1 DFQATT, CDR2 SNEGSKA (reference sequence). The CDR3 contains 14 residues. The chain's CDR3 is CSAGRGTGQDEQFF. The CDR3 nucleotides read TGCAGTGCCGGGAGGGGGACGGGTCAGGATGAGCAGTTCTTC.

This clonotype has a count of ten or more. J is TRBJ2-5 and V is TRBV6-5, with D possibly TRBD2 on 6 matching bases. V was cut by 0 bases and J by 3 bases, with 14 bases left in between. CDR3 length equals 16 residues. The V gene's germline CDR1 is MNHEY and CDR2 SVGAGI. CDR3 sequence reads: CASSYSGLRQEETQYF. In DNA form, the CDR3 reads TGTGCCAGCAGTTACTCGGGACTCAGGCAAGAAGAGACCCAGTACTTC.

The V and J genes are TRBV4-3 and TRBJ2-5, with D perhaps TRBD1 (6 bases). CDR3 length equals 16 residues. Germline CDR1 and CDR2: LGHNA and YSLEER. V was shortened by 1 base and J by 1 base, with 13 bases between the two germline ends. CDR3 DNA sequence: TGCGCCAGCAGCCAAGGGACAGTACCCCTCCAAGAGACCCAGTACTTC. This gives the protein CASSQGTVPLQETQYF.

The chain combines TRBV3-1 with TRBJ2-7, with 7 bases matching TRBD1. The V and J ends lost 4 bases and 7 bases, in that order; junction bases with no gene match: 16. The CDR3 spans 16 residues. CDR1 LGHDT and CDR2 YNNKEL come from the germline V gene (reference sequence). The CDR3 spells CASSRLDRTRGGEQYF. The CDR3 DNA follows: TGTGCCAGCAGCCGGTTGGACAGGACAAGGGGTGGGGAGCAGTACTTC.

In its sample, this clonotype was seen many times. V is TRBV6-5 and J is TRBJ2-5; D tentatively fits TRBD1 or TRBD2 (6 bases each). With 2 bases removed from V and 4 bases from J, the gap between germline ends came to 17 bases. Germline V gene lookup returns CDR1 MNHEY and CDR2 SVGAGI. The CDR3 extends over 16 amino acids. The CDR3 is CASSYDTWGAGETQYF. In DNA, the CDR3 is TGTGCCAGCAGTTACGATACCTGGGGGGCCGGAGAGACCCAGTACTTC.